This record looks at one TCR beta chain sequence and its context. These data come from a study of control samples from healthy donors and cancer patients. Data came from immunoSEQ multiplex PCR; TCRdb stores just in-frame clones and leaves some out. The sample contains 40,000 to 50,000 clones, around four fifths of which appear only once. The CDR3 spans 13 residues. Germline lookup yields CDR1 LGHNA and CDR2 YSLEER. The V end lost 1 base, the J end lost 3 bases, and 6 bases lay between the germline ends. The TCR originated in a man in his 60s in good health. The sample consisted of blood. The V gene is TRBV4-3, the J gene TRBJ1-1; no reliable D call. Written as DNA, the CDR3 is TGCGCCAGCAGCCAAGGTCATTACACTGAAGCTTTCTTT. As protein: CASSQGHYTEAFF.